Sequencing of this T cell receptor beta chain was carried out in a study of CD8+ T cells in alopecia areata (dated by TCRdb to the late 2010s). Some background on the complete study: High-throughput TCRbeta sequencing was used to examine T cell clonal expansion in alopecia areata in both the C3H/HeJ mouse model and human patients. On the human side, TCRbeta sequencing was run on scalp tissue and on sorted CD4+ and CD8+ peripheral blood T cells from healthy controls and from alopecia areata patients with either patchy or totalis/universalis disease. Scalp clonality was compared among normal scalp (n=4), patchy alopecia areata scalp (n=8), and alopecia totalis/universalis scalp (n=8). RNA was extracted with the PAXgene miRNA kit for fixed scalp, the miRNeasy kit for PBMCs, and the RNeasy kit for mouse skin. Amplification of TCRbeta CDR3 regions was done by immunoSEQ multiplex PCR using 35 Vbeta forward primers and 13 Jbeta reverse primers. The investigation overall reported the following: TCR sequences shared between patients were less clear than in mice, possibly partly because of HLA diversity in the patient population. Scalp TCR repertoire analysis is complicated because resident alphabeta T cells in normal human skin are also sequenced, whereas mouse skin is dominated by gammadelta T cells. Lesional scalp, especially in alopecia totalis/universalis, showed higher clonality and more expanded CD8+ clones than normal scalp, suggesting antigenic drive.

In regard to this clone: What this receptor recognizes is not known. One base away there is no much larger clone; base qualities are not given.

The cysteine opens and the phenylalanine closes a CDR3 of 12 amino acids. Kept here is only the CDR3 DNA, which spans 36 bases and is read in frame from base 1. Reading the germline V gene (reference sequence) gives CDR1 GTSNPN and CDR2 SVGIG. V is cut by 1 base and J by 5 bases, and the space between the germline ends is 8 bases. The library was generated by the immunoSEQ multiplex PCR assay. RNA was extracted from all samples and reverse transcribed into cDNA as template for TCR sequencing. SuperScript III was used for first-strand cDNA synthesis, primed with a 2:1 mix of oligo-dT and random hexamers. A synthetic immune receptor repertoire was used to assess amplification bias, and residual bias was removed computationally. The authors processed their data as follows. Raw reads were preprocessed to remove errors, and CDR3 was defined by IMGT conventions from the conserved cysteine to phenylalanine. Clonality was calculated as 1 minus Shannon entropy normalized by log2 of the number of productive unique TCRs. Scalp TCRbeta sequences were cross-referenced with sorted blood CD4 and CD8 repertoires so that the CD4 or CD8 identity of scalp clones could be inferred. As stored in TCRdb, this immuneACCESS dataset retains in-frame rearrangements with V and J assigned. A fraction of the clones does not appear; measured against another copy, unresolved V genes explain less than half of the discrepancy, and the remainder lacks a known reason. V, J and clone size are those of that table, while D and trimming were read from the DNA. Present in this sample are roughly 150,000 clones, roughly 60% of which were seen just once. The top ten clonotypes cover 30% to 45% of the sample.

After PBMCs were isolated by density centrifugation and stained for CD3, CD4 and CD8, a FACSAria was used to sort CD4+ and CD8+ T cells. Scalp biopsies and blood samples were obtained from unaffected controls. The TCR comes from a human donor in good health. The specimen was CD8+ T cells sorted from blood. The sequence joins TRBV30 to TRBJ1-1, with no confident D gene call. The nucleotide sequence is TGTGCCTGGAGTGAATGGGGAACTGAAGCTTTCTTT. This is translated as CAWSEWGTEAFF.